This T cell receptor (beta chain) was sequenced for a study of T cell changes during pregnancy in multiple sclerosis. The CDR3 runs 13 residues. Germline CDR1 is SGHDT and CDR2 is YYEEEE. The V and J ends lost 0 bases and 7 bases, in that order; junction bases with no gene match: 0. The repertoire was sequenced with immunoSEQ multiplex PCR; TCRdb's copy has only in-frame clones and lacks some. Of about 40,000 clones listed, about 91% are singletons. The chain uses TRBV5-6 and TRBJ1-4; 7 bases align to TRBD1. Sequenced here: CD4+ T cells from peripheral blood mononuclear cells, sampled in the third trimester of pregnancy. This TCR was sampled from a female donor with multiple sclerosis, enrolled in a pregnancy study. The CDR3 DNA reads TGTGCCAGCAGCTTGGACAGGGGTGAAAAACTGTTTTTT. Amino acid sequence: CASSLDRGEKLFF.